This TCR beta chain was sequenced in a study of control samples from healthy donors and cancer patients. Trimming cost V 5 bases and J 0 bases, with 11 bases left between them. CDR1 SGHRS and CDR2 YFSETQ come from the germline V gene. The CDR3 has 15 residues. Data came from immunoSEQ multiplex PCR; TCRdb stores just in-frame clones and leaves some out. This sample carries around 180,000 clones, around 88% of them seen once, and the ten largest clones take 4.5% to 6%. The V call is TRBV5-1, the J call TRBJ1-4; a weak D match, TRBD1 (5 bases). The sample was blood. The receptor comes from a young woman in good health. CDR3 nucleotides: TGCGCCAGCAGTTCAAGGGGAGCAACTAATGAAAAACTGTTTTTT. Its translation is CASSSRGATNEKLFF.